The 19 T cell receptor beta chains listed next were all sequenced from one sample in a study of shared clonotypes between healthy human individuals. Generated by immunoSEQ multiplex PCR, the TCRdb table keeps only in-frame clones and is missing some. This sample has some 2.1 million clones, with 90% to 95% found just once. Sequencing was carried out using naive CD4+ T cells sorted from blood. Subset denoted: CD45RA+ positively selected. Source of these receptors: a young man in good health.

V is TRBV7-2 and J is TRBJ1-2, with D possibly matching TRBD1 (5 bases). This CDR3 is built from 15 residues. CDR1 is SGHTA and CDR2 is FQGNSA in the germline V gene. V lost 4 bases and J 4 bases, leaving 16 bases between the germline ends. The CDR3 sequence is CASSSLGPGLYGYTF. The CDR3 DNA reads TGTGCCAGCAGCTCCCTCGGGCCAGGGCTCTATGGCTACACCTTC.

This chain links TRBV4-1 with TRBJ1-4; the match to TRBD1 covers 11 bases. CDR3 length equals 15 residues. The V segment lost 5 bases and the J segment 8 bases; nucleotides outside the gene matches: 7. The germline gives CDR1 MGHRA, CDR2 YSYEKL. The CDR3 region is CASSFAGTGGEKLFF. In nucleotides, the CDR3 is TGCGCCAGCAGCTTCGCCGGGACAGGGGGAGAAAAACTGTTTTTT.

The genes are TRBV2 and TRBJ1-2, with 7 nucleotides matching TRBD1. The CDR3 is 15 amino acids. Germline loops: CDR1 SNHLY, CDR2 FYNNEI. V shed 3 bases, J shed 4 bases, and the junction held 8 bases outside the gene matches. The CDR3 region has the DNA TGTGCCAGCAGTGACATAGCAGGGGGAGGCTATGGCTACACCTTC. Translated: CASSDIAGGGYGYTF.

This sequence joins TRBV9 and TRBJ2-5; 13 bases map to TRBD2. Losses at the gene ends were 1 base for V and 5 bases for J; bases not matched to a gene: 2. The CDR3 totals 15 residues. Germline CDR1 is SGDLS and CDR2 is YYNGEE. CDR3 in DNA: TGTGCCAGCAGCGTAACTAGCGGGAGGGCGGAGACCCAGTACTTC. Its protein product is CASSVTSGRAETQYF.

This clone came up once. This rearrangement joins TRBV10-1 to TRBJ2-5, with 8 bases fitting TRBD2. V lost 6 bases and J lost 2; bases outside the gene matches: 8. Germline loops: CDR1 WNHNN, CDR2 SYGVQD (reference sequence). This CDR3 comprises 15 residues. The CDR3 is CASSQGLAAQETQYF. The CDR3 DNA is TGCGCCAGCAGCCAAGGACTAGCAGCTCAAGAGACCCAGTACTTC.

The chain joins TRBV6-6 to TRBJ2-6; tentatively, D is TRBD1 (6 bases). The CDR3 is 15 residues long. CDR1 is MNHNY, CDR2 SVGAGI, per germline (reference sequence). V dropped 6 bases and J dropped 4 bases, with 13 bases sitting between them. In DNA form, the CDR3 reads TGTGCCAGCAGCGCTACAGGGTCCGGGGCCAACGTCCTGACTTTC. It is translated as CASSATGSGANVLTF.

This chain joins TRBV28 and TRBJ1-2; TRBD1 might be the D (6 bases). The germline CDR1 and CDR2 sequences are MDHEN and SYDVKM. Deletions cut 5 bases from V and 7 bases from J, with 23 bases between. The CDR3 has 16 amino acids. The CDR3 coding sequence is TGTGCCAGCAGTGGGCTGAATAAACAGGGTCAGGCTGGCTACACCTTC. As protein: CASSGLNKQGQAGYTF.

The J gene is TRBJ1-4, the V gene TRBV5-1; weak D call: TRBD1 (5 bases). The germline gives CDR1 SGHRS, CDR2 YFSETQ. Trimming took 4 bases from V and 9 from J, leaving 19 bases between them. The CDR3 extends over 15 amino acids. CDR3 residues: CASSPNEGADKKLFF. The CDR3 DNA reads TGCGCCAGCAGCCCGAATGAAGGGGCTGATAAAAAACTGTTTTTT.

The chain couples TRBV11-1 to TRBJ2-5; TRBD1 matches 8 bases. V lost 1 base and J lost 4; bases outside the gene matches: 5. Germline lookup yields CDR1 SGHAT and CDR2 FQDESV (reference sequence). The CDR3 consists of 15 residues. The CDR3 sequence: CASSLVSGGRETQYF. The DNA of the CDR3 is TGTGCCAGCAGCTTAGTGTCAGGGGGCCGAGAGACCCAGTACTTC.

The rearrangement joins TRBV28 to TRBJ1-2, with 11 bases identical to TRBD1. Unmatched junction bases numbered 11, after V lost 7 bases and J lost 4 bases. Germline V gene lookup returns CDR1 MDHEN and CDR2 SYDVKM. The CDR3 is made up of 16 amino acids. The CDR3 sequence is CASKRTGGANGYGYTF. In DNA, the CDR3 is TGTGCCAGCAAAAGGACAGGGGGCGCGAATGGCTATGGCTACACCTTC.

The rearrangement uses TRBV10-3 and TRBJ2-5; 7 nucleotides line up with TRBD1. The germline V gene encodes CDR1 ENHRY and CDR2 SYGVKD. The CDR3 has 13 amino acids. The V gene end was trimmed by 6 bases and the J gene end by 7 bases; junction bases not matched to a gene: 8. This chain's CDR3 is CAISQGGSGTQYF. In DNA, the CDR3 is TGTGCCATCAGCCAAGGGGGCAGTGGGACCCAGTACTTC.

A word on this clone: At the DNA level, this CDR3 is encoded by other sequences in the same sample as well. This chain uses TRBV5-1 with TRBJ2-3, with D uncertain. Germline CDR1 SGHRS, CDR2 YFSETQ. Trimming took off 5 bases at V and 3 bases at J, with 13 bases between the two ends. The CDR3 spans 14 residues. The chain's CDR3 is CASSTGGVTDTQYF. The CDR3 DNA follows: TGCGCCAGCAGTACGGGCGGAGTAACAGATACGCAGTATTTT.

V gene TRBV30 combines with J gene TRBJ1-5; 7 nucleotides match TRBD1. In germline, CDR1 is GTSNPN, CDR2 SVGIG (reference sequence). The ends lost 2 bases at V and 4 bases at J; junction bases unmatched: 5. This CDR3 region has 14 residues. CDR3 region: CAWSRLQGNQPQHF. As DNA, the CDR3 is TGTGCCTGGAGTCGGTTACAGGGGAATCAGCCCCAGCATTTT.

The chain recombines TRBV30 with TRBJ1-1; D remains ambiguous. V was trimmed by 8 bases and J by 0 bases, leaving 13 bases between them. Germline V gene data show CDR1 as GTSNPN and CDR2 as SVGIG (reference sequence). CDR3 length: 13 amino acids. The CDR3 nucleotides read TGTGCCAGGATGAACGGCATGAACACTGAAGCTTTCTTT. Amino acid sequence: CARMNGMNTEAFF. Variable domain in full (rest from reference TRBV30 and TRBJ1-1): SQTIHQWPATLVQPVGSPLSLECTVEGTSNPNLYWYRQAAGRGLQLLFYSVGIGQISSEVPQNLSASRPQDRQFILSSKKLLLSDSGFYLCARMNGMNTEAFFGQGTRLTVV.

A note on this clone: The sample contains more than one DNA sequence encoding this CDR3. V usage is TRBV6-5 and J usage is TRBJ2-5; D uncertain. Trimming shortened V by 0 bases and J by 1 base, and 6 bases separated the two germline ends. From germline, CDR1 is MNHEY and CDR2 SVGAGI. This CDR3 comprises 14 residues. The CDR3 region has the DNA TGTGCCAGCAGTTACTCGGTCCTCCAAGAGACCCAGTACTTC. It encodes CASSYSVLQETQYF.

The chain carries TRBV9 and TRBJ1-3; possibly TRBD1 for D (5 bases). The V end lost 4 bases, the J end lost 6 bases, and 26 bases lay between the germline ends. This CDR3 is 18 amino acids long. Germline V gene data show CDR1 as SGDLS and CDR2 as YYNGEE. CDR3 region: CASSPSGTLALGLNTIYF. CDR3 in DNA: TGTGCCAGCAGCCCCTCCGGGACTCTTGCCCTAGGCTTAAACACCATATATTTT. The variable domain in full, with the rest retrieved from reference TRBV9 and TRBJ1-3, is DSGVTQTPKHLITATGQRVTLRCSPRSGDLSVYWYQQSLDQGLQFLIQYYNGEERAKGNILERFSAQQFPDLHSELNLSSLELGDSALYFCASSPSGTLALGLNTIYFGEGSWLTVV.

This chain connects TRBV7-3 to TRBJ2-3, with 9 bases fitting TRBD2. Losses at the gene ends were 5 bases for V and 1 base for J; bases not matched to a gene: 4. Germline V gene sequence: CDR1 SGHTA, CDR2 FQGTGA. This CDR3 spans 15 amino acids. In DNA, the CDR3 is TGTGCCAGCAGCCGACCTAGCGGGGGCACAGATACGCAGTATTTT. Translating it yields CASSRPSGGTDTQYF.

The chain uses TRBV5-1 and TRBJ1-2; possible D gene TRBD1, 5 bases. The ends were cut back, 7 bases at V and 8 bases at J, with 12 bases in the middle. The CDR3 runs to 11 residues. CDR1 is SGHRS, CDR2 YFSETQ, per germline. As DNA, the CDR3 is TGCGCCAGCGGAGAGGGGTTCGGCTACACCTTC. Its translation is CASGEGFGYTF.

This chain links TRBV6-4 with TRBJ2-1; 14 nucleotides agree with TRBD2. V trimming: 8 bases; J trimming: 6 bases; junction bases outside the gene matches: 3. In germline, CDR1 is MRHNA, CDR2 SNTAGT. The CDR3 extends over 14 amino acids. CDR3 DNA sequence: TGTGCCAGCCGTGGGACTAGCGGGAGCAATGAGCAGTTCTTC. As protein: CASRGTSGSNEQFF.